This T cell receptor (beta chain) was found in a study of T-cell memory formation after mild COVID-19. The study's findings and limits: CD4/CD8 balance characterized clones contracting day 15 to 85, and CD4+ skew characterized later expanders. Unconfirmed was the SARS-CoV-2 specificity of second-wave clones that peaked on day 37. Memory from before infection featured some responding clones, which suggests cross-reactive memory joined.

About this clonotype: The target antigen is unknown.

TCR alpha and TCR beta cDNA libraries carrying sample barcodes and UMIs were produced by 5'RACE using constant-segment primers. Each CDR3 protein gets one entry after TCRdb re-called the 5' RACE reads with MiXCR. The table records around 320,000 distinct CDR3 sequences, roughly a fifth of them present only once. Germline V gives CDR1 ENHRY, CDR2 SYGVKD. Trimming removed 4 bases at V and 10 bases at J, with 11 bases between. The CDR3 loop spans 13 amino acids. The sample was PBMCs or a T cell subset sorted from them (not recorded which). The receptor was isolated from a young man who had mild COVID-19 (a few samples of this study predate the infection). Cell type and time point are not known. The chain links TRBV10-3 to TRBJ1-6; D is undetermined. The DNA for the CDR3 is TGTGCCATCAGTGGAAGAACGTACTCACCCCTCCACTTT. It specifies CAISGRTYSPLHF.